The sample holds many counts of the clone carrying this TCR beta chain. What it recognizes is unknown. TCR cDNA molecules each carried a unique molecular identifier. Using its own MiXCR run on the 5' RACE reads, TCRdb lists one record per CDR3 protein. The table shows 40,000 to 50,000 distinct CDR3 sequences, with 12% to 15% occurring only once. Time point denoted: sample taken at primary tumor resection. Researchers sequenced whole RNA taken from tumor, nontumor lung or frozen PBMC without sorting. The data stem from a study of spatial heterogeneity in lung cancer. Study-level background: Sequences of the beta chain were consistently detected in greater numbers than alpha-chain sequences.

Points from the study as a whole: Follow-up blood showed ubiquitous expanded tumor TCRs less than blood at resection did.

CDR3 length: 14 amino acids. The germline V gene has CDR1 SGHRS and CDR2 YFSETQ. Between the trimmed V and J ends, which lost 0 bases and 4 bases, there was a span of 10 bases. This chain joins TRBV5-1 and TRBJ1-2; weak D call: TRBD1 (6 bases). Here the sequenced sample was PBMCs, taken at surgery. The source of this sequence is a male donor with early-stage non-small cell lung cancer. The CDR3 DNA follows: TGCGCCAGCAGCTTGGCACAGGGCTTCTATGGCTACACCTTC. It translates to CASSLAQGFYGYTF.